The next 21 T cell receptor beta chains were all read from a single sample in a study of OX40 agonist ivuxolimab in advanced cancers. The data were produced by immunoSEQ multiplex PCR, yet TCRdb's version contains in-frame clones alone and is incomplete. The table has 20,000 or so clones, roughly 80% seen once. Here the sequenced sample was CD4+ or CD8+ T cells sorted from blood, taken in a trial of the OX40 agonist ivuxolimab. Receptor source: an adult with an advanced solid tumor such as melanoma, head and neck, liver or kidney cancer.

Details on this clone: A read error may account for a junction end that differs from germline. This rearrangement joins TRBV5-1 to TRBJ2-7; D possibly matches TRBD1 or TRBD2 (5 bases each). Germline assignment: CDR1 SGHRS and CDR2 YFSETQ. This CDR3 region has 13 residues. The CDR3 bases are TGCGCCAGCAGCTTTTCGAGGGGTTACGAGCGGTACTTC. Translating gives CASSFSRGYERYF.

The chain is built from TRBV5-1 and TRBJ2-2, with D maybe TRBD1 (6 bases). CDR1 is SGHRS, CDR2 YFSETQ, per germline. Trimming removed 3 bases from V and 4 bases from J, with 13 bases in between. CDR3 length: 15 residues. The CDR3 region has the DNA TGCGCCAGCAGCTCCGGACAGCTATCCACCGGGGAGCTGTTTTTT. It codes for CASSSGQLSTGELFF.

The genes are TRBV15 and TRBJ2-2, with 9 bases that match TRBD1. CDR3 length: 17 amino acids. Trimming at V came to 0 bases and at J to 3 bases, leaving 5 bases not matched to a gene. Germline CDR1 LNHNV, CDR2 YYDKDF (reference sequence). CDR3 bases: TGTGCCACCAGCAGAGATCTGGGACAGGGCGACACCGGGGAGCTGTTTTTT. It yields the protein CATSRDLGQGDTGELFF. The complete variable domain, with remaining parts taken from reference TRBV15 and TRBJ2-2, reads DAMVIQNPRYQVTQFGKPVTLSCSQTLNHNVMYWYQQKSSQAPKLLFHYYDKDFNNEADTPDNFQSRRPNTSFCFLDIRSPGLGDTAMYLCATSRDLGQGDTGELFFGEGSRLTVL.

This CDR3 reads CASNTGAGELFF. DNA for the CDR3: TGTGCCAGCAACACAGGGGCCGGGGAGCTGTTTTTT. This chain connects TRBV7-2 to TRBJ2-2; TRBD1 agrees at 7 bases. J lost 6 bases, V lost 7 bases, and 2 bases had no gene match. CDR1 and CDR2 from the germline V gene are SGHTA and FQGNSA. CDR3 length: 12 residues.

A few counts support this clone. The chain links TRBV7-9 to TRBJ1-5; tentatively, D is TRBD1 (6 bases). CDR3 length: 14 residues. Germline loops: CDR1 SEHNR, CDR2 FQNEAQ (reference sequence). V lost 6 bases, J lost 1 base, and 10 bases lay in between. The CDR3 DNA reads TGTGCCAGCAGTGTTACAGGGAGCAATCAGCCCCAGCATTTT. Translating it yields CASSVTGSNQPQHF.

This clone was seen only a few times. This chain joins TRBV11-1 and TRBJ1-1, with 9 positions matching TRBD1. Trimming at V came to 5 bases and at J to 8 bases, leaving 6 bases not matched to a gene. Looked up from germline, CDR1 is SGHAT and CDR2 is FQDESV (reference sequence). The CDR3 sequence is 13 residues long. CDR3 in DNA: TGTGCCAGCAGCCCAGGGACAGGGAGAGAAGCTTTCTTT. Translating it yields CASSPGTGREAFF.

Only one count was recorded for this clone. J is TRBJ2-7 and V is TRBV5-8, with D maybe TRBD1 (6 bases). V lost 4 bases to trimming and J lost 2 bases, with 13 bases between them. CDR3 length: 14 amino acids. Germline lookup yields CDR1 SGHTS and CDR2 YDEGEE. In nucleotides, the CDR3 is TGTGCCAGCAGCCTCGGGACAACTACCTACGAGCAGTACTTC. It specifies CASSLGTTTYEQYF.

This clone has only one observation. The chain carries TRBV7-2 and TRBJ2-5; D call uncertain. The CDR3 has 12 residues. Trimming cost V 2 bases and J 2 bases, with 3 bases left between them. Germline V CDR1 and CDR2: SGHTA, FQGNSA. The CDR3 reads CASSLLQETQYF. CDR3 coding DNA: TGTGCCAGCAGCTTACTACAAGAGACCCAGTACTTC.

This chain joins TRBV2 and TRBJ2-1, with D perhaps matching TRBD1 or TRBD2 (5 bases each). Trimming took off 4 bases at V and 7 bases at J, with 17 bases between the two ends. The germline gives CDR1 SNHLY, CDR2 FYNNEI. This CDR3 contains 15 residues. The CDR3 bases are TGTGCCAGCAGTGGATCAGGGACGACGGGTAATGAGCAGTTCTTC. This translates into CASSGSGTTGNEQFF. Variable domain in full (rest from reference TRBV2 and TRBJ2-1): EPEVTQTPSHQVTQMGQEVILRCVPISNHLYFYWYRQILGQKVEFLVSFYNNEISEKSEIFDDQFSVERPDGSNFTLKIRSTKLEDSAMYFCASSGSGTTGNEQFFGPGTRLTVL.

V gene TRBV4-1 combines with J gene TRBJ2-3, with a tentative D call TRBD2 (5 bases). The CDR3 totals 15 residues. The germline V gene has CDR1 MGHRA and CDR2 YSYEKL. The ends were cut back, 3 bases at V and 1 base at J, with 11 bases in the middle. CDR3 in amino acids: CASSQLLGGTDTQYF. The CDR3 coding sequence is TGCGCCAGCAGCCAGCTCCTCGGGGGCACAGATACGCAGTATTTT.

The rearrangement links TRBV27 to TRBJ2-5; 10 bases agree with TRBD1. The junction had 5 bases not matched to a gene; V was cut back by 2 bases and J by 5 bases. Germline CDR1 and CDR2: MNHEY and SMNVEV (reference sequence). The CDR3 loop spans 15 amino acids. Written as DNA, the CDR3 is TGTGCCAGCAGTTTACTAGGGACAGGGGTTGAGACCCAGTACTTC. As protein: CASSLLGTGVETQYF.

The V and J genes are TRBV4-1 and TRBJ2-7; perhaps TRBD2 as D (6 bases). Germline CDR1 reads MGHRA; CDR2 reads YSYEKL. V lost 5 bases and J lost 3, with 14 bases in between. This CDR3 comprises 14 residues. CDR3 amino acids: CASSAGGNNYEQYF. The CDR3 coding sequence is TGCGCCAGCAGCGCCGGCGGGAACAACTACGAGCAGTACTTC.

This chain uses TRBV29-1 with TRBJ1-2, with a tentative D call TRBD1 (5 bases). With 6 bases removed from V and 6 bases from J, the gap between germline ends came to 11 bases. This CDR3 contains 11 residues. CDR1 is SQVTM, CDR2 ANQGSEA, per germline. The CDR3 region is CSVGTSNGYTF. The DNA of the CDR3 is TGCAGCGTAGGGACTTCAAATGGCTACACCTTC. The entire variable domain, with the rest obtained from reference TRBV29-1 and TRBJ1-2, is as follows: SAVISQKPSRDICQRGTSLTIQCQVDSQVTMMFWYRQQPGQSLTLIATANQGSEATYESGFVIDKFPISRPNLTFSTLTVSNMSPEDSSIYLCSVGTSNGYTFGSGTRLTVV.

This clone was recorded a few times. The rearrangement joins TRBV20-1 to TRBJ2-2; no firm D call. Germline V CDR1 and CDR2: DFQATT, SNEGSKA (reference sequence). The CDR3 spans 11 residues. V lost 6 bases and J 7 bases, leaving 9 bases between the germline ends. The CDR3 reads CSAKRGGELFF. As DNA, the CDR3 is TGCAGTGCAAAACGCGGCGGGGAGCTGTTTTTT.

The chain employs TRBV28 and TRBJ1-2, with D possibly TRBD1 on 5 matching bases. The CDR3 length is 14 residues. The V end lost 1 base, the J end lost 4 bases, and 10 bases lay between the germline ends. The germline V gene has CDR1 MDHEN and CDR2 SYDVKM. CDR3 protein: CASSLFAGTYGYTF. CDR3 nucleotide sequence: TGTGCCAGCAGTTTATTTGCAGGGACCTATGGCTACACCTTC.

The V and J genes are TRBV27 and TRBJ1-5, with D perhaps TRBD1 (5 bases). The CDR3 covers 14 residues. Germline assignment: CDR1 MNHEY and CDR2 SMNVEV (reference sequence). Trimming pared 6 bases from V and 3 bases from J, leaving 12 bases between. The CDR3 sequence: CASRPGHHNQPQHF. CDR3 coding DNA: TGTGCCAGCAGACCCGGACACCACAATCAGCCCCAGCATTTT.

The chain couples TRBV7-2 to TRBJ2-1; D possibly corresponds to TRBD1 (7 bases). Germline CDR1 and CDR2: SGHTA and FQGNSA. Deletions cut 5 bases from V and 5 bases from J, with 13 bases between. The CDR3 consists of 14 residues. The CDR3 bases are TGTGCCAGCAGCCTGCGGGACAGAGACAATGAGCAGTTCTTC. It codes for CASSLRDRDNEQFF.

The chain combines TRBV9 with TRBJ1-2; no clear D gene. The V end lost 0 bases, the J end lost 5 bases, and 8 bases lay between the germline ends. The CDR3 covers 13 residues. Germline CDR1 SGDLS, CDR2 YYNGEE. The CDR3 bases are TGTGCCAGCAGCGTAGGGGCAGGATATGGCTACACCTTC. It is translated as CASSVGAGYGYTF.

The chain has TRBV4-1 and TRBJ2-7, with D possibly being TRBD2 (6 bases). Germline V gives CDR1 MGHRA, CDR2 YSYEKL. Trimming took 4 bases from V and 5 from J, leaving 18 bases between them. This CDR3 has 15 amino acids. The CDR3 here is CASSPRRERAHEQYF. Here the CDR3 DNA reads TGCGCCAGCAGCCCCAGACGGGAGAGGGCCCACGAGCAGTACTTC.

This clone showed up just a few times. The CDR3 DNA reads TGTGCCAGCAGCTTAGATCTCAGTCAGCCCCAGCATTTT. Its protein is CASSLDLSQPQHF. The rearrangement joins TRBV11-2 to TRBJ1-5; no reliable D call. V shed 0 bases and J shed 6 bases, with 6 bases lying between them. CDR1 is SGHAT, CDR2 FQNNGV, per germline. The CDR3 covers 13 residues. Full variable domain (missing parts from reference TRBV11-2 and TRBJ1-5): EAGVAQSPRYKIIEKRQSVAFWCNPISGHATLYWYQQILGQGPKLLIQFQNNGVVDDSQLPKDRFSAERLKGVDSTLKIQPAKLEDSAVYLCASSLDLSQPQHFGDGTRLSIL.

The chain carries TRBV9 and TRBJ2-2; a weak D match, TRBD1 (6 bases). The germline V gene encodes CDR1 SGDLS and CDR2 YYNGEE. The ends were cut back, 3 bases at V and 7 bases at J, with 19 bases in the middle. The CDR3 has 16 residues. The CDR3 sequence: CASSGPRGRLGGELFF. CDR3 DNA sequence: TGTGCCAGCAGCGGACCCAGGGGTCGCCTGGGCGGGGAGCTGTTTTTT.